This T cell receptor beta chain was sequenced in a study of blood T cell repertoires in COVID-19. Overall study: The United States, Italy and Spain supplied acute and convalescent COVID-19 samples.

This clone occurred a few times. The CDR3 spans 14 residues. The trim removed 9 bases at V and 2 bases at J, leaving 5 bases unmatched. Per the germline V gene, CDR1 is KGHDR and CDR2 is SFDVKD. How the authors handled the data: Amplifying reference gene primers gave estimates of nucleated cell counts. The protocol was immunoSEQ multiplex PCR, while the TCRdb copy is restricted to in-frame clones and leaves out a portion. The DNA was the basis for D and trimming; V, J and clone size are from that table. The repertoire holds about 210,000 clones, with 88% as singletons. The rearrangement joins TRBV24-1 to TRBJ2-5; TRBD2 matches 10 bases. The TCR sequence derives from a middle-aged man with acute or convalescent COVID-19. The sample consisted of peripheral blood. CDR3 sequence reads: CATSLAGGQETQYF. The DNA for the CDR3 is TGTGCCACCTCCTTAGCGGGGGGACAAGAGACCCAGTACTTC.